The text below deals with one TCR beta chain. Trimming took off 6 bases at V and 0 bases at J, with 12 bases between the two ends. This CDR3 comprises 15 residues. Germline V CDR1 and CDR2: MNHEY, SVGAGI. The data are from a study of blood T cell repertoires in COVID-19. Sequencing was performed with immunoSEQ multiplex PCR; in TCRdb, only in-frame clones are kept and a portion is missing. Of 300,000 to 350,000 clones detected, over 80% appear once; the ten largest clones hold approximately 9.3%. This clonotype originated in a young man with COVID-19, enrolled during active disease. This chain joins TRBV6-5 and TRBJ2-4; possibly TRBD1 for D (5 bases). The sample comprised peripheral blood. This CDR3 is CASSALGLAKNIQYF. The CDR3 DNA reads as TGTGCCAGCAGCGCCTTGGGGCTAGCCAAAAACATTCAGTACTTC.